The present T cell receptor beta chain was sequenced within a study of T cells expressing NK-cell markers (TCRdb year 2020). Study-level background: Three sorted T-cell subsets (CD3+CD56+NKG2C+, CD3+CD56+NKG2C- and CD3+CD56-NKG2C+) from about 8 donors had their TCR beta-chain repertoires profiled. Of the eight sequenced donors, seven were found to be HCMV-seropositive and one was found to be HCMV-seronegative. The eight sequenced donors were randomly selected healthy volunteers, three men and five women. Sequencing of the libraries produced 2 x 150 bp reads on Illumina HiSeq 2000/2500, MiSeq or NextSeq.

TCRdb records Illumina HiSeq 2000 as the sequencer. TCR beta cDNA libraries were made by 5'RACE template switching that added a universal primer site and unique molecular identifiers. Priming for cDNA synthesis came from the TCR beta constant segment, and two successive PCR amplification steps followed. The authors' pipeline ran thus. MIGEC was used to demultiplex reads and group the reads by UMI, and MiTCR was used to assemble and quantify clonotypes. To exclude erroneous sequences, any TCR cDNA sequence not supported by at least two reads was discarded. The tcR package was used for downstream repertoire analysis, and clonotypes were matched across fractions by CDR3 nucleotide sequence plus V segment. VDJmatch was used to annotate antigen specificity against VDJdb, with one amino acid substitution in CDR3 allowed. Following reprocessing of the reads by TCRdb, the data hold one row per CDR3 protein sequence and no DNA is available. The V and J calls follow TCRdb's processing rather than the paper's. The sample table gives about 170,000 distinct CDR3 sequences. The ten biggest clones cover about 19% of the sample.

Broad study findings and their caveats: For six donors, the dominant CD3+CD56+NKG2C+ clonotypes were among the top 10 CD8+ clonotypes and accounted for about 1.0-7.0% of CD8+ T cells. Those dominant clonotypes were again the most abundant among CD3+CD56-NKG2C+ cells in a few donors, at roughly 25-65%. It remained unclear whether the expanded NKG2C-expressing T cell clones were specific for HCMV antigens.

A word on this clonotype: There is no known antigen for this receptor.

A commercial ELISA kit detecting HCMV-specific IgG in serum was used to determine HCMV serostatus. Ficoll density gradient centrifugation was used to isolate peripheral blood mononuclear cells from blood. The sample consisted of blood T cells: a sorted CD56 or NKG2C T cell subset, CD4+ or CD8+ T cells, or bulk PBMC T cells (not recorded which). This TCR came from a man aged 18-69 years in good health.

CDR3 sequence: CASSLERGGGLWSKNIQYF. Recombination linked TRBV11-2 to TRBJ2-4; the TCRdb D gene call, TRBD1, has no DNA to confirm it. There are 19 amino acids in the CDR3, from cysteine to phenylalanine inclusive. No DNA has been recorded. The germline V gene supplies CDR1 SGHAT and CDR2 FQNNGV.